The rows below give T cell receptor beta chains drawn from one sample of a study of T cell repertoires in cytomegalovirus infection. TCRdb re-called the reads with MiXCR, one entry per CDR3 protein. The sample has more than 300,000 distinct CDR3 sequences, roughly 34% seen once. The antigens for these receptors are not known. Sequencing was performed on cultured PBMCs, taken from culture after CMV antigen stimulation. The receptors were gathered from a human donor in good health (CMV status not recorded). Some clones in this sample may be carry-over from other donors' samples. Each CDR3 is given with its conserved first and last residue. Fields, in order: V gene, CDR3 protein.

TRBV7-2	CASSVTRYSNQPQHF
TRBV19	CASSMVVVDIQYF
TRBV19	CASSIGEGLGPFFTDTQYF
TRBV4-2	CASSQEEGYAYEQYF
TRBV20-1	CSAREEPYEQYF
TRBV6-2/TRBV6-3	CASSQGNEKLFF
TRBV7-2	CASSLVPGNQPQHF
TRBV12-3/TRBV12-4	CASRGALGVASSSSYNEQFF
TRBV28	CASSTSGSLDEQYF
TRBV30	CAWRLTRTDTQYF
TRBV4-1	CASSQYSGSRDEKLFF
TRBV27	CASSLGRLSHTDTQYF
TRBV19	CASSIRTPAYNEQFF
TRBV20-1	CSAREEVSGTSGRYNEQFF
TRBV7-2	CASSGSEGGKLSYEQYF
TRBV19	CASTDRRGGSHNEQFF
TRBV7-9	CASSFDPGQYNEQFF
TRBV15	CATSRAGEVTDTQYF
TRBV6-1	CASILSGNTEAFF
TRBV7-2	CASSLFIFSGLDRGIEQFF
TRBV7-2	CASSLTQGSGNTIYF
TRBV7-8	CASSLEASGRAQEQFF
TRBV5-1	CASSLALGLTYNNEQFF
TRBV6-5	CASSPETGAYSNQPQHF
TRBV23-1	CASSLPLGAIHDRGETQYF
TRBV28	CASSLRDPDTQYF
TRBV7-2	CASSPHAGLGTYEQYF
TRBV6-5	CASKVEASGSYEQYF